This TCR beta chain was documented in a study of beta chain features in type 1 diabetes (dated by TCRdb to the late 2010s). For the study in its entirety: Patients and healthy donors did not differ in mean age, gender distribution, total cell number or subset yield. A total of around 100 million sorted cells were examined across all samples, and RNA yield correlated strongly with the number of cells per subset. The study compared the TCRB repertoires of sorted circulating CD4+ T cell subsets in recently diagnosed type 1 diabetes patients with those in matched healthy donors. Naive and central memory subsets were obtained from all 30 or so donors, but regulatory and stem cell-like memory subsets were isolated from only 8 patients and 8 healthy donors.

From its cysteine to its phenylalanine, the CDR3 spans 14 amino acids. Just CDR3 DNA is preserved here, 42 bases in frame from base 1. The junction shows trimming of 0 bases on V and 4 bases on J, plus 8 bases between the germline ends. CDR1 and CDR2 were assigned from the germline V gene as SGDLS and YYNGEE. The study at large found these results: Because cDNA rather than genomic DNA was sequenced, highly expressing activated cells could have been over-represented, although no difference in activation and CD3 levels was found between groups. A moderate but significant shortening of TCRB CDR3 length was observed in type 1 diabetes patients in all four CD4+ subsets. Fewer insertions and more nucleotide deletions at VDJ recombination sites were observed in patients with type 1 diabetes, implying thymic rearrangement abnormalities. Shorter templates might be favored by PCR, yet because patient and control samples were amplified and corrected together, any such skew would affect both groups equally. Naive, central memory and regulatory TCRB repertoires appeared more similar among patients than among healthy donors. Because small numbers of individuals were included in the HLA sub-analyses, any influence of HLA type on TCRB rearrangement was left unresolved.

This clone was counted between two and nine times. Its antigen remains undetermined. Base qualities are not provided; no much larger clone lies one nucleotide away. All of the isolated RNA was reverse transcribed with the High Capacity cDNA Reverse Transcription Kit, so expressed TCRB transcripts were sequenced. Deep immunoSEQ sequencing was performed on naive, central memory and regulatory T cell samples, with an average of about 3.57 million total reads per sample. Sorted cells were lysed in RLT buffer, and RNA was extracted using DNase-treated RNeasy Micro or Mini kits according to cell number. Each cell subset was processed on its own to prevent cross-contamination, while patient and healthy donor samples were processed together. TCRB sequences were amplified from cDNA with the immunoSEQ multiplex PCR, producing 87-bp fragments spanning the CDR3 region. The amplicons were sequenced using the Illumina HiSeq platform. From the authors' description of their analysis: Synthetic template baselines were used to correct PCR bias computationally, reads within Hamming distance 2 were collapsed, and singletons that could not be merged were discarded. Reads were aligned to IMGT to assign V, D and J genes, CDR3 length, and insertions or deletions at six rearrangement sites. Within each subset, clonotype counts were normalized to the number of sorted cells before true diversity and Gini coefficients were calculated with the tcR R package. Repertoire sharing was quantified using the overlap coefficient calculated on TCRB nucleotide sequences. Here the immuneACCESS table is served through TCRdb, limited to in-frame sequences with V and J called. Missing clones are a known gap in these copies; in checked studies unresolved V genes cover under half, and the rest lacks a known reason. The V and J calls and clone size were taken over from that table, and D and trimming were inferred from the DNA. The sample table lists around 140,000 clones, 9% of them with a count of one. The ten largest make up around 0.7% of the sample.

Each donor gave one peripheral blood draw, roughly 120 mL on average, collected into heparinised tubes. A BD FACSAria II and a panel including CD45RO, CCR7, CD25, CD127, CD95 and CD27 were used to sort naive, central memory, regulatory and stem cell-like memory CD4+ T cells. A purity above 95% was achieved for all sorted populations. PBMCs were separated immediately by Lymphoprep density gradient centrifugation and were stained directly, without being cultured. So that batch effects would be minimized, each experiment stained and sorted samples in pairs, pairing one healthy donor with one patient. Material for sequencing was central memory CD4+ T cells from blood. The chain uses TRBV9 and TRBJ2-4; the D gene identity is not certain. This clonotype was obtained from a man between 25 and 39 years old with type 1 diabetes. The DNA sequence is given as TGTGCCAGCAGCGTAGGGGCGACGAAAAACATTCAGTACTTC. It specifies CASSVGATKNIQYF.